Below are 4 T cell receptor beta chains sequenced from a single sample in a study of OX40 agonist ivuxolimab in advanced cancers. Libraries were prepared by immunoSEQ multiplex PCR; TCRdb keeps only in-frame clonotypes and omits some of them. The data contain 50,000 to 70,000 clones, around 93% of them singletons. The sequences come from CD4+ or CD8+ T cells sorted from blood, collected in a trial of the OX40 agonist ivuxolimab. All receptors derive from an adult with an advanced solid tumor such as melanoma, head and neck, liver or kidney cancer.

The CDR3 DNA is TGTGCCAGCAGCTTAGTGGACACCGGGGAGCTGTTTTTT. It is translated as CASSLVDTGELFF. This sequence joins TRBV7-8 and TRBJ2-2, with D unresolved. Germline V gene sequence: CDR1 SGHVS, CDR2 FQNEAQ. V lost 1 base, J lost 3 bases, and 3 bases lay in between. The CDR3 has 13 residues.

This sequence joins TRBV7-6 and TRBJ2-7; 7 bases are a match to TRBD1. V lost 5 bases, J lost 2 bases, and 9 bases stayed unmatched. This CDR3 is 15 amino acids long. Germline V gene data show CDR1 as SGHVS and CDR2 as FNYEAQ. CDR3 residues: CASSQGVDRPYEQYF. DNA of the CDR3: TGTGCCAGCAGCCAGGGGGTAGACAGACCCTACGAGCAGTACTTC.

This chain connects TRBV6-4 to TRBJ2-3; tentatively, D is TRBD2 (5 bases). CDR1 MRHNA and CDR2 SNTAGT come from the germline V gene. V lost 0 bases, J lost 0 bases, and 19 bases lay in between. The CDR3 covers 19 residues. As DNA, the CDR3 is TGTGCCAGCAGTGACTCTACCTCGCCCGGGGTAACTAGCACAGATACGCAGTATTTT. The encoded protein is CASSDSTSPGVTSTDTQYF.

The chain links TRBV4-3 to TRBJ2-5; the D is unclear. The CDR3 is 14 residues long. Trimming pared 0 bases from V and 1 base from J, leaving 6 bases between. Germline V gene lookup returns CDR1 LGHNA and CDR2 YSLEER. CDR3 amino acids: CASSQDASQETQYF. CDR3 DNA: TGCGCCAGCAGCCAAGATGCCAGCCAAGAGACCCAGTACTTC.